In its sample, the clone carrying this T cell receptor (beta chain) was seen a few times. Its antigen is unidentified. There are 13 residues in the CDR3. From germline, CDR1 is DFQATT and CDR2 SNEGSKA (reference sequence). Trimming pared 3 bases from V and 4 bases from J, leaving 11 bases between. Healthy Caucasians were all of the donors. This record belongs to a study of identical twins. TCRdb reanalysed the 5' RACE reads using MiXCR and keeps one entry per CDR3 protein. The data show hundreds of thousands of distinct CDR3 sequences, 21% seen once. Study outcomes and limitations: Carriage of fewer insertions was seen in abundant cord blood beta clonotypes, whereas memory repertoires showed none.

The sample was also reused in another study, on T cells expressing NK-cell markers.

The chain is built from TRBV20-1 and TRBJ2-3; D unclear. This sequence was found in a young woman in good health. The sequencing input was PBMCs. This CDR3 reads CSASFGFSDTQYF. CDR3 DNA sequence: TGCAGTGCTAGTTTCGGGTTCTCAGATACGCAGTATTTT.